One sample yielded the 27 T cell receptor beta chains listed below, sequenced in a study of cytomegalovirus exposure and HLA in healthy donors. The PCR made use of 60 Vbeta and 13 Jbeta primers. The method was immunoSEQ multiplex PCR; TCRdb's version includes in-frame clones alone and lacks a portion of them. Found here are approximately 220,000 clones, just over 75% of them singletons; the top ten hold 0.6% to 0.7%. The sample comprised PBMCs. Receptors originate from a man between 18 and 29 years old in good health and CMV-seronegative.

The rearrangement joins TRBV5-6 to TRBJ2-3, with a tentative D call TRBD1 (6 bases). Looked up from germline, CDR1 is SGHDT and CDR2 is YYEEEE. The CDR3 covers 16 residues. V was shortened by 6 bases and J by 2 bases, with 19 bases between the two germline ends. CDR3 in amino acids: CASTEGPGVVTDTQYF. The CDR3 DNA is TGTGCCAGCACCGAAGGTCCAGGGGTGGTCACAGATACGCAGTATTTT.

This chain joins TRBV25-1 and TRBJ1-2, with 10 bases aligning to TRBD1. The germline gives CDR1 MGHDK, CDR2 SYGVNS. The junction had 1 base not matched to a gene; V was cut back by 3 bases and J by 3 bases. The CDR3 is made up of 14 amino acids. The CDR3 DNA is TGTGCCAGCAGTGAGACAGGGGGCGACTATGGCTACACCTTC. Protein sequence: CASSETGGDYGYTF.

CDR3 DNA sequence: TGTGCCAGCAGTTTTAGTAGGACAGGCCCCCCTGAAGCTTTCTTT. This sequence encodes CASSFSRTGPPEAFF. V gene TRBV28 combines with J gene TRBJ1-1; 7 bases line up with TRBD1. The V gene's germline CDR1 is MDHEN and CDR2 SYDVKM. The CDR3 spans 15 residues. The junction had 10 bases not matched to a gene; V was cut back by 3 bases and J by 6 bases.

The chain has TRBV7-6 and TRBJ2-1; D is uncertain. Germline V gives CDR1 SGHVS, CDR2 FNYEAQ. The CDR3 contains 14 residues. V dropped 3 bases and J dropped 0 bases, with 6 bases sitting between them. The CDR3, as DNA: TGTGCCAGCAGCTTTGGCAGCTCCTACAATGAGCAGTTCTTC. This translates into CASSFGSSYNEQFF.

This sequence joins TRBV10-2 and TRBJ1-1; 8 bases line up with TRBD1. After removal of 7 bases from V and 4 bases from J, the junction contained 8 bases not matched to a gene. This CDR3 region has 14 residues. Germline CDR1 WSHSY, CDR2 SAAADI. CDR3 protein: CASNPDRGGTEAFF. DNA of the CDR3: TGCGCCAGCAATCCTGACAGGGGTGGCACTGAAGCTTTCTTT.

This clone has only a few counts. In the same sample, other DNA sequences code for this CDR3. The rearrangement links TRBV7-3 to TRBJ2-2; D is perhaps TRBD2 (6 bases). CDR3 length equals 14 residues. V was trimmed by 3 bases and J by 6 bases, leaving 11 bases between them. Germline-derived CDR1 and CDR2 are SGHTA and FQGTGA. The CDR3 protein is CASSLVGEAGELFF. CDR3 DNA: TGTGCCAGCAGCTTGGTAGGGGAGGCCGGGGAGCTGTTTTTT.

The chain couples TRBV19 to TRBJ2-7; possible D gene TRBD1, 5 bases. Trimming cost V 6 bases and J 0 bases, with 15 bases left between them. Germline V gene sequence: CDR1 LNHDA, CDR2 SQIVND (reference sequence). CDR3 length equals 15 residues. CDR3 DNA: TGTGCCAGTAGCTTATCGACAGTAAGCTCCTACGAGCAGTACTTC. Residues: CASSLSTVSSYEQYF.

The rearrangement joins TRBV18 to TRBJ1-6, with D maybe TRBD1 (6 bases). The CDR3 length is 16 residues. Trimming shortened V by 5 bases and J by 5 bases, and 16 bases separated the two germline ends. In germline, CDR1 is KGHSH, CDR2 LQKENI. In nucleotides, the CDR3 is TGTGCCAGCTCAACCCGACGGACAGAAGATAATTCACCCCTCCACTTT. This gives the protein CASSTRRTEDNSPLHF.

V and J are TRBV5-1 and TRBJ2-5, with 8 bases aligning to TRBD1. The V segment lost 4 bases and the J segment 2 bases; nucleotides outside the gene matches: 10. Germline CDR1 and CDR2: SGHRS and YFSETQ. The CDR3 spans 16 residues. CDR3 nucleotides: TGCGCCAGCAGCAGCGGACAGGGATTGGGACAAGAGACCCAGTACTTC. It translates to CASSSGQGLGQETQYF.

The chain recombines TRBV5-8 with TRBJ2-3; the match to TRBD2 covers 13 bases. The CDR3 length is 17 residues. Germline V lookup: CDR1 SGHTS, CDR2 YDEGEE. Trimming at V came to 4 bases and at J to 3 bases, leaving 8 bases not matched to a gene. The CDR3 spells CASSPGTSGMRTDTQYF. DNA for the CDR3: TGTGCCAGCAGCCCTGGGACTAGCGGGATGAGAACAGATACGCAGTATTTT. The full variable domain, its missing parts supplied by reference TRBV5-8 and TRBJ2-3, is EAGVTQSPTHLIKTRGQQATLRCSPISGHTSVYWYQQALGLGLQFLLWYDEGEERNRGNFPPRFSGRQFPNYSSELNVNALELEDSALYLCASSPGTSGMRTDTQYFGPGTRLTVL.

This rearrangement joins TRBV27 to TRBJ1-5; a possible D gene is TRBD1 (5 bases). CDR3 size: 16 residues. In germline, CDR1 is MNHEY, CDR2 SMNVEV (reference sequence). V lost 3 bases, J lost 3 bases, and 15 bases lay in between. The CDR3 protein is CASSFIGGSPNQPQHF. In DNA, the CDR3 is TGTGCCAGCAGTTTTATCGGGGGGTCACCCAATCAGCCCCAGCATTTT.

The CDR3 protein is CASSLAPSGRAPDTQYF. The CDR3 DNA reads TGTGCCAGCAGCTTAGCGCCGAGCGGGAGGGCCCCAGATACGCAGTATTTT. V usage is TRBV7-2 and J usage is TRBJ2-3; TRBD2 agrees at 10 bases. This CDR3 spans 17 amino acids. The V segment lost 0 bases and the J segment 4 bases; nucleotides outside the gene matches: 7. Germline CDR1 and CDR2: SGHTA and FQGNSA.

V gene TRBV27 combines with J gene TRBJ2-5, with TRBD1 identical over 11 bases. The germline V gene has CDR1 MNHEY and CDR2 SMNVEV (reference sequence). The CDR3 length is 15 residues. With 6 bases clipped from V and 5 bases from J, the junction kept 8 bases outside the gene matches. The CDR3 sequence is CASSLGTGGAETQYF. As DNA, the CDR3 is TGTGCCAGCAGCCTCGGGACAGGGGGGGCGGAGACCCAGTACTTC.

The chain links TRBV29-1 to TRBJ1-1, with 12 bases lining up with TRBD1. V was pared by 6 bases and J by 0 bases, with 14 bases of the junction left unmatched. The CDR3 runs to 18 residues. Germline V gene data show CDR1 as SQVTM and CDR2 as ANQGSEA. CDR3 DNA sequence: TGCAGCGTAAACGGAAGGATCGGGACAGGGGGCATGAACACTGAAGCTTTCTTT. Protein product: CSVNGRIGTGGMNTEAFF.

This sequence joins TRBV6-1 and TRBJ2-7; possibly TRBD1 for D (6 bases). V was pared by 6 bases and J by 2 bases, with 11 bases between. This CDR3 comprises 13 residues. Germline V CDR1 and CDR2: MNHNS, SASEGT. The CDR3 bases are TGTGCCAGCAGCCTTACAGGGCCCTACGAGCAGTACTTC. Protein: CASSLTGPYEQYF.

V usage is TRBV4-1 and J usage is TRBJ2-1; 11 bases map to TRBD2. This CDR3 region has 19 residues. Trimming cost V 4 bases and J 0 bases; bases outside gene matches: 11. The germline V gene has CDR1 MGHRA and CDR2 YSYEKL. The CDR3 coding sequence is TGCGCCAGCAGCCCGCCGAGGACTAGCGGGTACAGCTCCTACAATGAGCAGTTCTTC. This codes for CASSPPRTSGYSSYNEQFF.

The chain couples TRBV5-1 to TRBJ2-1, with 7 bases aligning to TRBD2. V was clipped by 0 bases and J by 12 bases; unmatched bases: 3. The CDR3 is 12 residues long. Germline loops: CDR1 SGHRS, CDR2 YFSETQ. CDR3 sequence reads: CASSLGRGMQFF. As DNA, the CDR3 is TGCGCCAGCAGCTTGGGGCGGGGGATGCAGTTCTTC.

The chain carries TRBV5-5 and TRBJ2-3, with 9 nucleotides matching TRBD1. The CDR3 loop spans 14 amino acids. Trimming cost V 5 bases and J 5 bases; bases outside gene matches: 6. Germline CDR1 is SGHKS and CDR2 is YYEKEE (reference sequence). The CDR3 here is CASRLQGAIDTQYF. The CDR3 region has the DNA TGTGCCAGCAGGCTACAGGGGGCAATAGATACGCAGTATTTT.

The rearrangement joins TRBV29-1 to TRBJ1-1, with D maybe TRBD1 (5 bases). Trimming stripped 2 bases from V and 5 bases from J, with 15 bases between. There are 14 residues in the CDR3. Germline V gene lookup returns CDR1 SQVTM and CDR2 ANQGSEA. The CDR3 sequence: CSVETTAQATEAFF. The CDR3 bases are TGCAGCGTTGAAACGACGGCACAGGCGACTGAAGCTTTCTTT.

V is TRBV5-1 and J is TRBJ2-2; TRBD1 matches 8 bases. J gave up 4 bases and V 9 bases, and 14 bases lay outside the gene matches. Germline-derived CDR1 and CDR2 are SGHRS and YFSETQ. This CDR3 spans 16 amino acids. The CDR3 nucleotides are TGCGCCACCTCAACGACAGGGGAGATAGGCACCGGGGAGCTGTTTTTT. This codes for CATSTTGEIGTGELFF.

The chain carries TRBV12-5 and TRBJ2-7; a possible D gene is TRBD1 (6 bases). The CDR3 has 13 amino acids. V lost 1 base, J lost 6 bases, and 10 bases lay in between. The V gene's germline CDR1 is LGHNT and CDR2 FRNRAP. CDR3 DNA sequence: TGTGCTAGTGGTTTGGGCAGGGGAAGCGAGCAGTACTTC. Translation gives CASGLGRGSEQYF.

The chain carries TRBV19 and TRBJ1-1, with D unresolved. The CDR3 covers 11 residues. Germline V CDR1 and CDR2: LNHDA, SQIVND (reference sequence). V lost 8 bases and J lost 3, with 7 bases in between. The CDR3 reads CASRVHTEAFF. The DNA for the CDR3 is TGTGCCAGTCGGGTCCACACTGAAGCTTTCTTT.

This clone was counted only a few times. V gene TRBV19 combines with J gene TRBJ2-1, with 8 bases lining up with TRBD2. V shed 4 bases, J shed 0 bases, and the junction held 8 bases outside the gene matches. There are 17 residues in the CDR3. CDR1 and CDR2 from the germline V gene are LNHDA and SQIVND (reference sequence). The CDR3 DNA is TGTGCCAGTAGTACTTTCTATAGCGGGGACTCCTACAATGAGCAGTTCTTC. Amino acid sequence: CASSTFYSGDSYNEQFF.

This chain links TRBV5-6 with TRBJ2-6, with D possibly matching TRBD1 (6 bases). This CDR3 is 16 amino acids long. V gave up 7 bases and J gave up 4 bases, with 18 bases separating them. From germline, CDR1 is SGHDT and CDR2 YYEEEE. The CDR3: CASRPRGVGGANVLTF. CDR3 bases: TGTGCCAGCCGCCCCAGGGGAGTGGGCGGGGCCAACGTCCTGACTTTC.

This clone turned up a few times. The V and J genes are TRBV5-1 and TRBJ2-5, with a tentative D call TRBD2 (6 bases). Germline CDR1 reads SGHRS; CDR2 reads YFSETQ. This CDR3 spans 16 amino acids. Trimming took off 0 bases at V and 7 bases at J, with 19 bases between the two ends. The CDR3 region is CASSLAQDRRRATQYF. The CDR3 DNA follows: TGCGCCAGCAGCTTGGCCCAGGATCGCCGGAGGGCGACCCAGTACTTC.

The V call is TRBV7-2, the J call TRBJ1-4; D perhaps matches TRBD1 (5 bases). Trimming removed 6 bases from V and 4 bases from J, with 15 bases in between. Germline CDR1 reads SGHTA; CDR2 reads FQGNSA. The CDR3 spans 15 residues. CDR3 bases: TGTGCCAGCAGGGTAGGGGAGCGGGTTAATGAAAAACTGTTTTTT. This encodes CASRVGERVNEKLFF.

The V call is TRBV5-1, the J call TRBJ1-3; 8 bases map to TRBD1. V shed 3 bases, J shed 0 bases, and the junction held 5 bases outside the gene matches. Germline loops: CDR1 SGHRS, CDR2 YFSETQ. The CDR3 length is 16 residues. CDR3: CASSWDRPSSGNTIYF. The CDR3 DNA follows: TGCGCCAGCAGCTGGGACAGGCCTAGCTCTGGAAACACCATATATTTT.